This T cell receptor beta chain comes out of a study of T-cell memory formation after mild COVID-19. TCRdb used MiXCR to reprocess the 5' RACE reads, holding one entry per CDR3 protein. The sample records about 450,000 distinct CDR3 sequences, 20% to 30% being singletons. This clonotype was recorded a few times. The CDR3 is 18 amino acids. V shed 4 bases and J 3 bases; nucleotides not matched to a gene: 15. Germline loops: CDR1 SEHNR, CDR2 FQNEAQ (reference sequence). The sequencing sample was made of PBMCs or a T cell subset sorted from them (not recorded which). The receptor's source is an adult woman who had mild COVID-19 (a few samples of this study predate the infection). Cell type and time point are not known. The rearrangement uses TRBV7-9 and TRBJ1-1; 9 bases fit TRBD1. The DNA of the CDR3 is TGTGCCAGCAGCTCCCCCCGGGACAGGGCCCCCGCCGACACTGAAGCTTTCTTT. This codes for CASSSPRDRAPADTEAFF. Supplemented by reference TRBV7-9 and TRBJ1-1, the full variable domain reads DTGVSQNPRHKITKRGQNVTFRCDPISEHNRLYWYRQTLGQGPEFLTYFQNEAQLEKSRLLSDRFSAERPKGSFSTLEIQRTEQGDSAMYLCASSSPRDRAPADTEAFFGQGTRLTVV.